One sample yielded the 31 T cell receptor beta chains listed below, sequenced in a study of control samples from healthy donors and cancer patients. The method was immunoSEQ multiplex PCR; TCRdb's version includes in-frame clones alone and lacks a portion of them. The sample yields more than 95,000 clones, around 89% seen once. The sample consisted of PBMCs. The receptors stem from a woman in her fifties or sixties with colorectal cancer.

This clone was picked up a small number of times. The chain carries TRBV12-5 and TRBJ2-5, with TRBD2 as a possible D gene (6 bases). Trimming left V 1 base short and J 3 bases short, with 6 bases between. Germline loops: CDR1 LGHNT, CDR2 FRNRAP. The CDR3 spans 13 residues. Here the CDR3 DNA reads TGTGCTAGTGGTTTGGCGGGGGAAGAGACCCAGTACTTC. Amino acid sequence: CASGLAGEETQYF.

The chain couples TRBV9 to TRBJ2-3, with 7 bases lining up with TRBD1. CDR1 SGDLS and CDR2 YYNGEE come from the germline V gene. CDR3 size: 12 residues. V was pared by 0 bases and J by 12 bases, with 4 bases of the junction left unmatched. CDR3: CASSVEGGPQYF. The DNA of the CDR3 is TGTGCCAGCAGCGTAGAAGGGGGCCCTCAGTATTTT.

V and J are TRBV15 and TRBJ1-5, with 7 bases aligning to TRBD1. CDR1 and CDR2 from the germline V gene are LNHNV and YYDKDF (reference sequence). This CDR3 is 14 amino acids long. The trim removed 1 base at V and 7 bases at J, leaving 4 bases unmatched. CDR3: CATSRGDRDQPQHF. DNA of the CDR3: TGTGCCACCAGCAGAGGGGACAGAGACCAGCCCCAGCATTTT.

This chain uses TRBV5-1 with TRBJ2-3, with D perhaps TRBD2 (5 bases). Trimming took off 4 bases at V and 2 bases at J, with 8 bases between the two ends. Germline V gives CDR1 SGHRS, CDR2 YFSETQ. This CDR3 is built from 13 residues. For the CDR3, the DNA is TGCGCCAGCAGCCCGGGGAACACAGATACGCAGTATTTT. Amino acid sequence: CASSPGNTDTQYF.

The V gene is TRBV5-1, the J gene TRBJ1-1; 7 nucleotides line up with TRBD1. The CDR3 has 17 residues. The ends lost 0 bases at V and 0 bases at J; junction bases unmatched: 8. Per germline, CDR1 SGHRS and CDR2 YFSETQ. CDR3 nucleotide sequence: TGCGCCAGCAGCTTGGAGGGACAGCTCATCATGAACACTGAAGCTTTCTTT. Encoded protein: CASSLEGQLIMNTEAFF.

This clone was found a few times. The chain carries TRBV19 and TRBJ2-1; unclear D gene. Per germline, CDR1 LNHDA and CDR2 SQIVND (reference sequence). Trimming removed 7 bases from V and 6 bases from J, with 16 bases in between. The CDR3 consists of 14 residues. CDR3 nucleotide sequence: TGTGCCAGTACCCCCGACCCGCCACTCAATGAGCAGTTCTTC. It codes for CASTPDPPLNEQFF.

The chain joins TRBV5-1 to TRBJ1-4; D gene unclear. The CDR3 has 13 residues. From germline, CDR1 is SGHRS and CDR2 YFSETQ. Trimming pared 5 bases from V and 7 bases from J, leaving 12 bases between. The CDR3 spells CASSEARGEKLFF. DNA for the CDR3: TGCGCCAGCAGTGAAGCTCGGGGTGAAAAACTGTTTTTT. The full variable domain, in which reference TRBV5-1 and TRBJ1-4 provide the parts outside the CDR3, is KAGVTQTPRYLIKTRGQQVTLSCSPISGHRSVSWYQQTPGQGLQFLFEYFSETQRNKGNFPGRFSGRQFSNSRSEMNVSTLELGDSALYLCASSEARGEKLFFGSGTQLSVL.

V gene TRBV19 combines with J gene TRBJ2-7; the match to TRBD1 covers 9 bases. Trimming took 7 bases from V and 4 from J; bases not matched to a gene: 11. Germline V lookup: CDR1 LNHDA, CDR2 SQIVND (reference sequence). The CDR3 has 15 residues. DNA for the CDR3: TGTGCCAGTACAGTAAAACAGGGGGCTGTTTACGAGCAGTACTTC. Encoded protein: CASTVKQGAVYEQYF.

This sequence joins TRBV27 and TRBJ1-1; TRBD1 might be the D (6 bases). Germline V gene data show CDR1 as MNHEY and CDR2 as SMNVEV (reference sequence). The V and J ends lost 1 base and 6 bases respectively, with 15 bases between them. CDR3 length: 15 residues. The CDR3 loop is CASSLLITGLAEAFF. The CDR3 DNA is TGTGCCAGCAGTTTATTAATAACAGGGCTCGCTGAAGCTTTCTTT.

V usage is TRBV3-1 (or the pseudogene TRBV3-2) and J usage is TRBJ1-5; D unresolved. Germline V lookup: CDR1 LGHDT, CDR2 YNNKEL (reference sequence). V shed 5 bases and J shed 3 bases, with 8 bases lying between them. The CDR3 runs to 13 residues. The CDR3 DNA reads as TGTGCCAGCAGCGAGTCCTACAATCAGCCCCAGCATTTT. Encoded protein: CASSESYNQPQHF.

The V gene is TRBV6-6, the J gene TRBJ1-1, with D unresolved. V was pared by 6 bases and J by 0 bases, with 11 bases between. This CDR3 region has 14 residues. The germline V gene encodes CDR1 MNHNY and CDR2 SVGAGI (reference sequence). The CDR3 spells CASSPVIMNTEAFF. The CDR3 DNA reads as TGTGCCAGCAGCCCCGTAATCATGAACACTGAAGCTTTCTTT.

This rearrangement joins TRBV19 to TRBJ1-1; maybe TRBD1 (5 bases). Germline V gene data show CDR1 as LNHDA and CDR2 as SQIVND (reference sequence). Between the trimmed V and J ends, which lost 2 bases and 2 bases, there was a span of 9 bases. This CDR3 is 14 amino acids long. Here the CDR3 reads CASSIRGENTEAFF. CDR3 in DNA: TGTGCCAGTAGTATACGGGGGGAAAACACTGAAGCTTTCTTT.

The rearrangement joins TRBV19 to TRBJ2-2; 8 positions match TRBD1. Germline V gene lookup returns CDR1 LNHDA and CDR2 SQIVND (reference sequence). This CDR3 has 15 amino acids. V dropped 5 bases and J dropped 2; count of bases not matched to a gene: 4. CDR3 loop: CASSVTGVNTGELFF. DNA of the CDR3: TGTGCCAGTAGTGTGACAGGGGTAAACACCGGGGAGCTGTTTTTT.

V is TRBV6-5 and J is TRBJ2-7, with D tentatively TRBD2 (6 bases). V was cut by 6 bases and J by 1 base, with 13 bases left in between. Germline V gene data show CDR1 as MNHEY and CDR2 as SVGAGI. The CDR3 is 14 residues long. The CDR3 DNA is TGTGCCAGCAGACTCAATCGGGGGTCCTACGAGCAGTACTTC. Its translation: CASRLNRGSYEQYF.

This clone was seen just once. J is TRBJ2-5 and V is TRBV7-8; TRBD1 matches 7 bases. CDR1 SGHVS and CDR2 FQNEAQ come from the germline V gene. J gave up 2 bases and V 5 bases, and 2 bases lay outside the gene matches. CDR3 size: 13 residues. The CDR3 sequence: CASSRDSQETQYF. DNA for the CDR3: TGTGCCAGCAGCCGGGACAGTCAAGAGACCCAGTACTTC.

This sequence joins TRBV27 and TRBJ1-1, with a weak D call TRBD1 (6 bases). V was trimmed by 8 bases and J by 7 bases, leaving 17 bases between them. Germline CDR1 reads MNHEY; CDR2 reads SMNVEV (reference sequence). This CDR3 is built from 13 residues. The CDR3 DNA follows: TGTGCCAGCCGGACTCTCGGGGGGCTTGAAGCTTTCTTT. Translation gives CASRTLGGLEAFF.

This sequence joins TRBV29-1 and TRBJ1-1; D unresolved. The CDR3 runs 13 residues. The germline V gene has CDR1 SQVTM and CDR2 ANQGSEA. Trimming shortened V by 0 bases and J by 7 bases, and 12 bases separated the two germline ends. The CDR3 is CSVEDTGYGEAFF. CDR3 bases: TGCAGCGTTGAAGATACGGGATATGGTGAAGCTTTCTTT.

With regard to this clone: The same CDR3 can be traced to other DNA sequences in this sample. J is TRBJ2-3 and V is TRBV9; D is undetermined. Deletions cut 1 base from V and 2 bases from J, with 8 bases between. The germline V gene has CDR1 SGDLS and CDR2 YYNGEE. CDR3 length equals 14 residues. This chain's CDR3 is CASSVLGNTDTQYF. The CDR3 DNA sequence: TGTGCCAGCAGCGTACTAGGGAACACAGATACGCAGTATTTT.

The genes are TRBV24-1 and TRBJ2-3, with D possibly TRBD2 on 6 matching bases. V lost 1 base, J lost 2 bases, and 12 bases lay in between. CDR1 KGHDR and CDR2 SFDVKD come from the germline V gene. The length of the CDR3 is 16 residues. The CDR3 coding sequence is TGTGCCACCAGTGATTTCGTAGCGGAGGCCACAGATACGCAGTATTTT. Translating it yields CATSDFVAEATDTQYF.

The V gene is TRBV30, the J gene TRBJ1-1, with D hard to call. Trimming stripped 0 bases from V and 3 bases from J, with 8 bases between. The CDR3 is 13 residues long. The germline V gene encodes CDR1 GTSNPN and CDR2 SVGIG (reference sequence). CDR3 nucleotides: TGTGCCTGGAGTGTACATCAAGACACTGAAGCTTTCTTT. Amino acid sequence: CAWSVHQDTEAFF.

The gene calls are TRBV5-1 and TRBJ2-1; TRBD1 agrees at 10 bases. This CDR3 has 14 amino acids. Germline V gene data show CDR1 as SGHRS and CDR2 as YFSETQ. V was pared by 3 bases and J by 10 bases, with 7 bases of the junction left unmatched. The CDR3 DNA is TGCGCCAGCAGCTCGGGACAGGGGACTACCGAGCAGTTCTTC. Amino acids: CASSSGQGTTEQFF.

The chain combines TRBV6-1 with TRBJ1-2, with D hard to call. The germline CDR1 and CDR2 sequences are MNHNS and SASEGT. This CDR3 contains 15 residues. V gave up 0 bases and J gave up 2 bases, with 10 bases separating them. CDR3 in amino acids: CASSEASGKNYGYTF. DNA for the CDR3: TGTGCCAGCAGTGAAGCGTCCGGCAAGAACTATGGCTACACCTTC.

This clone was detected only a few times. The genes are TRBV30 and TRBJ2-3; D might be TRBD2 (6 bases). Per germline, CDR1 GTSNPN and CDR2 SVGIG (reference sequence). V lost 1 base, J lost 4 bases, and 9 bases lay in between. This CDR3 has 13 amino acids. CDR3 sequence (DNA): TGTGCCTGGAGTGGCGGGGTCGCAGATACGCAGTATTTT. It codes for CAWSGGVADTQYF.

This clone appeared a single time. V gene TRBV15 combines with J gene TRBJ1-5; perhaps TRBD1 as D (6 bases). The length of the CDR3 is 13 residues. The germline V gene encodes CDR1 LNHNV and CDR2 YYDKDF (reference sequence). V shed 5 bases and J shed 3 bases, with 8 bases lying between them. This CDR3 is CATSGQYNQPQHF. The CDR3 DNA follows: TGTGCCACCAGCGGACAGTACAATCAGCCCCAGCATTTT.

The chain uses TRBV19 and TRBJ1-5; D is uncertain. The CDR3 has 15 amino acids. Trimming cost V 3 bases and J 3 bases, with 12 bases left between them. The germline gives CDR1 LNHDA, CDR2 SQIVND (reference sequence). CDR3 nucleotide sequence: TGTGCCAGTAGTATGCCCGGGTTTGTCAATCAGCCCCAGCATTTT. This encodes CASSMPGFVNQPQHF.

Concerning this clone: Additional DNA sequences in this sample encode the identical CDR3. This sequence joins TRBV19 and TRBJ2-5; D may be TRBD1 (5 bases). This CDR3 contains 14 residues. Germline CDR1 and CDR2: LNHDA and SQIVND (reference sequence). V lost 3 bases and J 2 bases, leaving 10 bases between the germline ends. The CDR3 region is CASSIVTDQETQYF. The CDR3 coding sequence is TGTGCCAGTAGTATTGTGACAGATCAAGAGACCCAGTACTTC.

The rearrangement links TRBV11-3 to TRBJ2-3, with TRBD1 identical over 7 bases. The V segment lost 3 bases and the J segment 2 bases; nucleotides outside the gene matches: 2. This CDR3 is built from 14 residues. Per germline, CDR1 SGHNT and CDR2 YENEEA. Here the CDR3 reads CASSFGQVTDTQYF. The CDR3 DNA reads TGTGCCAGCAGCTTTGGACAGGTCACAGATACGCAGTATTTT.

This rearrangement joins TRBV5-1 to TRBJ2-5; 10 bases are shared with TRBD1. Per the germline V gene, CDR1 is SGHRS and CDR2 is YFSETQ. The length of the CDR3 is 14 residues. Germline trimming cut 4 bases from V and 3 bases from J; bases unmatched to any gene: 3. CDR3 nucleotide sequence: TGCGCCAGCAGCCCAGGACAGGGGGAAGAGACCCAGTACTTC. Its translation: CASSPGQGEETQYF.

This chain uses TRBV7-8 with TRBJ1-5; no firm D call. This CDR3 is 17 amino acids long. The V end was cut by 4 bases, the J end by 6 bases, with 22 bases between. Germline V gene lookup returns CDR1 SGHVS and CDR2 FQNEAQ. The CDR3: CASSSPHRTHIGQPQHF. DNA for the CDR3: TGTGCCAGCAGCTCACCCCACCGGACGCATATTGGTCAGCCCCAGCATTTT.

The chain links TRBV7-8 to TRBJ1-1; D call uncertain. Germline V gives CDR1 SGHVS, CDR2 FQNEAQ. There are 13 residues in the CDR3. V lost 5 bases and J 1 base, leaving 8 bases between the germline ends. In DNA, the CDR3 is TGTGCCAGCAGCCCACCGGGGAACACTGAAGCTTTCTTT. It is translated as CASSPPGNTEAFF.

J is TRBJ1-5 and V is TRBV20-1; no clear D. CDR3 length: 15 amino acids. Trimming took off 3 bases at V and 3 bases at J, with 15 bases between the two ends. Germline V gene data show CDR1 as DFQATT and CDR2 as SNEGSKA (reference sequence). CDR3 protein: CSASTDGRNNQPQHF. The CDR3 bases are TGCAGTGCTAGTACGGATGGCAGGAACAATCAGCCCCAGCATTTT.